These T cell receptor beta chains were read from a single sample in a study of T-cell memory formation after mild COVID-19. In TCRdb, the 5' RACE reads were re-called with MiXCR into one record per CDR3 protein. The top ten hold roughly three fifths of the sample, which has more than 15,000 distinct CDR3 sequences, around 25% seen once. The sample was PBMCs or a T cell subset sorted from them (not recorded which). The origin of the receptors is a man between 18 and 29 years old who had mild COVID-19 (a few samples of this study predate the infection). Cell type and time point are not known. Both conserved end residues are trimmed from each CDR3. D genes are given only for firm matches. Part of the rows lack a size; the others show once, few, many or a class for expanded clones.

CDR3aa	j_gene	abundance	v_gene	d_gene
SAPRTGTFYNEQF	TRBJ2-1	-	TRBV20-1	TRBD1
ASSLFPGTTGELF	TRBJ2-2	many	TRBV7-2	-
ASSAPFSPLH	TRBJ1-6	few	TRBV12-3/TRBV12-4	-
ASSWGTANEKLF	TRBJ1-4	many	TRBV5-5	TRBD1
ASSWASGDYEQY	TRBJ2-7	-	TRBV27	TRBD2
ASSLIGGQADTQY	TRBJ2-3	-	TRBV7-3	-
ASSYGSPPVNSPLH	TRBJ1-6	few	TRBV6-5	-
ASSQDFWDRAPSRAEAF	TRBJ1-1	-	TRBV4-1	TRBD1
ASSFNTDTQY	TRBJ2-3	many	TRBV5-1	-
SVYPLGQGYGYT	TRBJ1-2	medium-sized	TRBV29-1	TRBD1
ATSRDRAVYHEQY	TRBJ2-7	many	TRBV15	-
ASSPQSNGGGHTDTQY	TRBJ2-3	many	TRBV7-3	TRBD2
ASSFRVGFYGYT	TRBJ1-2	many	TRBV27	-
ASSLAPGRWHTEAF	TRBJ1-1	medium-sized	TRBV5-6	-
ASSYGRWDRADLH	TRBJ1-6	many	TRBV6-5	TRBD1
ASGRLGAF	TRBJ1-1	-	TRBV7-2	-
ASSYWKGVSDGYT	TRBJ1-2	-	TRBV6-5	-
ASSLKPKGHGGYT	TRBJ1-2	many	TRBV4-1	-
ASSPLGGSLETQY	TRBJ2-5	many	TRBV4-1	-
SVQGGNTEAF	TRBJ1-1	many	TRBV29-1	-
ASSLSKGLAGGPVPGEQF	TRBJ2-1	many	TRBV7-8	TRBD2
ASSPTKYPGQGRLDSTDTQY	TRBJ2-3	many	TRBV4-3	TRBD1
ASSLADLRWSGANVLT	TRBJ2-6	many	TRBV7-9	-
ASSSLRDGLYNEQF	TRBJ2-1	many	TRBV13	-
ASSQYLDRDYEQY	TRBJ2-7	many	TRBV4-1	TRBD1
ASSFGTSGLSYNEQF	TRBJ2-1	many	TRBV7-3	TRBD2
ASSPEGPGLIQETQY	TRBJ2-5	many	TRBV7-6	-
SVEFLPRGGYT	TRBJ1-2	few	TRBV29-1	-
ASSPFISGLAGELF	TRBJ2-2	many	TRBV7-3	-
ATSTRDSYEQY	TRBJ2-7	many	TRBV15	-
ASSVGMGGTDEQF	TRBJ2-1	-	TRBV9	TRBD2
SDSLDRVPDGYT	TRBJ1-2	once	TRBV20-1	TRBD1
ASSYGRTGDGYT	TRBJ1-2	-	TRBV6-2/TRBV6-3	TRBD1
ASSQAGLGNSPLH	TRBJ1-6	many	TRBV7-6	-
ASSLTADLYNEQF	TRBJ2-1	many	TRBV5-1	-
ASSQVGNRVTTEAF	TRBJ1-1	many	TRBV4-1	-
ATSQGEVTEAF	TRBJ1-1	many	TRBV24-1	-
ASSVAGTKETQY	TRBJ2-5	many	TRBV9	TRBD2
ASSFLGNRVYGYT	TRBJ1-2	-	TRBV5-1	-
ASRQTGQASYEQY	TRBJ2-7	-	TRBV11-2	TRBD1
SARDGDRGNYGYT	TRBJ1-2	many	TRBV20-1	TRBD1
ASSQERGLTDTQY	TRBJ2-3	few	TRBV4-3	TRBD1
ASSLERTSTDTQY	TRBJ2-3	-	TRBV5-1	-
ASSLVEGGSDTQY	TRBJ2-3	many	TRBV5-1	-
ASTRASGGAGEQF	TRBJ2-1	-	TRBV12-3/TRBV12-4	TRBD2
ASSQDLRETQY	TRBJ2-5	many	TRBV4-3	-
ASSYYGPSGANVLT	TRBJ2-6	many	TRBV6-5	-
SARPARNTEAF	TRBJ1-1	many	TRBV20-1	-
SAPKLRDRVFTEAF	TRBJ1-1	-	TRBV20-1	TRBD1
ASSYSYRVNLEAF	TRBJ1-1	many	TRBV5-1	-
SVDFLGLPGQETQY	TRBJ2-5	many	TRBV29-1	-
ASFGQGNTEAF	TRBJ1-1	many	TRBV11-2	TRBD1
ASSLEDRRVGNEQF	TRBJ2-1	-	TRBV7-6	-
SASPSSYNSPLH	TRBJ1-6	many	TRBV20-1	-
ASSVGSGSYQPQH	TRBJ1-5	many	TRBV9	-